This section outlines one T cell receptor beta chain sequence together with its context. As yet, its antigen is unknown. This CDR3 is built from 14 residues. The V gene's germline CDR1 is SNHLY and CDR2 FYNNEI. V lost 5 bases and J lost 5; bases outside the gene matches: 5. The data are from a study of cytomegalovirus exposure and HLA in healthy donors. Whole-study results and caveats: Later on, a genetic analysis was performed. It linked a missense variant in DCLRE1C with V- and J-gene trimming of TCR beta. Another analysis was done later, and it associated approximately 15,000 TCR beta sequences with HLA alleles at 0.05 false discovery rate. Reportedly, diagnosis of cytomegalovirus status by the classifier showed high specificity and sensitivity.

The primer mix had 60 Vbeta and 13 Jbeta primers. Clones were sequenced by immunoSEQ multiplex PCR, and TCRdb holds only the in-frame ones, with some missing. The table shows around 100,000 clones, with around 84% occurring only once. This chain joins TRBV2 and TRBJ2-2; 7 bases are a match to TRBD2. This receptor was taken from a woman between 35 and 50 years old in good health and CMV-seropositive. Material for sequencing was PBMCs. CDR3 protein: CASSKGSGTGELFF. The CDR3 DNA reads TGTGCCAGCAGTAAGGGTAGCGGGACCGGGGAGCTGTTTTTT.